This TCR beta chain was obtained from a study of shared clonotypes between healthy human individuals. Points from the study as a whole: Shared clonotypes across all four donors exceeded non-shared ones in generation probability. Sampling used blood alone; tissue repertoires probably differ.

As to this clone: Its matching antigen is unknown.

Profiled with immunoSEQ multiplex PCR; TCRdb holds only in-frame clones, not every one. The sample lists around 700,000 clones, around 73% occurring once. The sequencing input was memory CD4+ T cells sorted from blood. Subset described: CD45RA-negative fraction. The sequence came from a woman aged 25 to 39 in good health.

CDR3 residues: CASGDSGGGQFF. The CDR3 nucleotides are TGTGCCAGCGGGGACAGTGGGGGAGGGCAGTTCTTC. The chain links TRBV28 to TRBJ2-1, with D possibly being TRBD1 (7 bases). Trimming took 8 bases from V and 12 from J, leaving 17 bases between them. CDR1 is MDHEN, CDR2 SYDVKM, per germline. This CDR3 is built from 12 residues.